Sequencing of this TCR beta chain was carried out in a study of T cells after yellow fever vaccination. Whole-study findings and limits: Peak timing came faster in the weaker secondary response, day 5 versus 15. Reappearance after the booster was seen for most primary-vaccination clones, at 95% to 97% CD4 and roughly 90% CD8.

The CDR3 runs to 15 residues. CDR1 is SGHTA and CDR2 is FQGTGA in the germline V gene. The ends lost 5 bases at V and 3 bases at J; junction bases unmatched: 6. Regarding this clonotype: Antigen: not known.

A 5'RACE template-switching step, the method used to make TCR cDNA, added a universal primer site and UMIs. One entry per CDR3 protein results from TCRdb running MiXCR on the 5' RACE reads. The sample lists some 340,000 distinct CDR3 sequences, 9.5% to 12% occurring once. The specimen was CD4+ T cells sorted from PBMCs, collected 45 days after the yellow fever booster vaccination. V usage is TRBV7-3 and J usage is TRBJ2-2; 7 nucleotides match TRBD2. The sequence derives from a man aged 18 to 30 who received the YFV17D yellow fever vaccine. In nucleotides, the CDR3 is TGTGCCAGCAGCACAAACAGCGGGGACACCGGGGAGCTGTTTTTT. Encoded protein: CASSTNSGDTGELFF.